Listed below are T cell receptor beta chains from one sample, sequenced in a study of human T cells and chemical hapten exposure. TCRdb processed the RACE reads anew with MiXCR; each CDR3 protein has one entry. Of about 69,000 distinct CDR3 sequences in the sample, 10% to 13% are singletons; the top ten hold around 7%. The source material was whole blood, sampled in connection with sensitization to the hapten diphenylcyclopropenone (DPC). These receptors were collected from a woman in her fifties or sixties with alopecia areata. Some clones in this sample may be carry-over from other donors' samples. Both conserved end residues are part of each CDR3. D genes are given only for firm matches. Some rows have no size entry. The others give once, few or many, or a class for an expanded clone.

TRBJ2-1 | NA | NA | TRBV20-1 | TGCAGTGCTGAGACTAGTGCCTCCTACAATGAGCAGTTCTTC | CSAETSASYNEQFF
TRBJ2-3 | TRBD1 | NA | TRBV12-3/TRBV12-4 | TGTGCCAGCAGCCCACGGGACAGGGTCGTCGGTACGCAGTATTTT | CASSPRDRVVGTQYF
TRBJ2-2 | NA | few | TRBV12-3/TRBV12-4 | TGTGCCAGCCAAGTGGGTTTCACCGGGGAGCTGTTTTTT | CASQVGFTGELFF
TRBJ2-3 | NA | few | TRBV6-1 | TGTGCCAGCAGCTCTCAGCCGACCCGCGCAGATACGCAGTATTTT | CASSSQPTRADTQYF
TRBJ2-1 | TRBD1 | many | TRBV9 | TGTGCCAGCAGCGTCGACAGGGGGATAGCCAATGAGCAGTTCTTC | CASSVDRGIANEQFF
TRBJ1-6 | NA | many | TRBV21-1 | TGTGCCAGCAGCAAAACGGGACAGGGAAGGAATACCCTAAATAATTCACCCCTCCACTTT | CASSKTGQGRNTLNNSPLHF
TRBJ2-2 | TRBD1 | many | TRBV6-1 | TGTGCCAGCAACCCGACAGGGGGGACCGGGGAGCTGTTTTTT | CASNPTGGTGELFF
TRBJ2-7 | NA | many | TRBV20-1 | TGCAGTGCTAGACACAGGAGGGTCACTGGCTACGAGCAGTACTTC | CSARHRRVTGYEQYF
TRBJ2-7 | NA | many | TRBV9 | TGTGCCAGCAGCGTCGACGGGACCTACGAGCAGTACTTC | CASSVDGTYEQYF
TRBJ1-1 | NA | few | TRBV2 | TGTGCCAGCACCCTGAGGTTCGACAGCCCGATGAACACTGAAGCTTTCTTT | CASTLRFDSPMNTEAFF
TRBJ1-1 | NA | many | TRBV20-1 | TGCAGTGTTAAGGGACGGGATCACACTGAAGCTTTCTTT | CSVKGRDHTEAFF
TRBJ2-3 | TRBD2 | many | TRBV29-1 | TGCAGCGTTACCCCTAGCGGGAGGAGCACAGATACGCAGTATTTT | CSVTPSGRSTDTQYF
TRBJ2-7 | NA | NA | TRBV20-1 | TGCAGTGCTAGTGGACACGAGTCCTACGAGCAGTACTTC | CSASGHESYEQYF
TRBJ1-5 | NA | many | TRBV7-8 | TGTGCCAGCAGCCCCGACGGCGGAACAGCTAATCAGCCCCAGCATTTT | CASSPDGGTANQPQHF
TRBJ1-6 | NA | NA | TRBV3-1 | TGTGCCAGCAGCCTTACTGATAATTCACCCCTCCACTTT | CASSLTDNSPLHF
TRBJ2-2 | NA | NA | TRBV29-1 | TGCAGCGTCCAAGGGTTCCCGGGCATCAACGGGGAGCTGTTTTTT | CSVQGFPGINGELFF
TRBJ1-5 | TRBD1 | many | TRBV20-1 | TGCAGTGCTAGACCGGGACAGGGGGCGTTTGGCAATCAGCCCCAGCATTTT | CSARPGQGAFGNQPQHF
TRBJ1-1 | TRBD1 | many | TRBV5-1 | TGCGCCAGCAGCTTCGGGACAGAAAACACTGAAGCTTTCTTT | CASSFGTENTEAFF
TRBJ1-3 | TRBD1 | many | TRBV15 | TGTGCCACCAGCAAGAGGGGGCTTGGAAACACCATATATTTT | CATSKRGLGNTIYF
TRBJ2-7 | TRBD2 | many | TRBV29-1 | TGCAGCGTCCCCGGGACTAGCGGGAACCACGAGCAGTACTTC | CSVPGTSGNHEQYF
TRBJ1-3 | TRBD1 | many | TRBV20-1 | TGCAGTGCCGCGAACCAGGGGGCTGGAAACACCATATATTTT | CSAANQGAGNTIYF